These T cell receptor beta chains were read from a single sample in a study of OX40 agonist ivuxolimab in advanced cancers. The repertoire was sequenced with immunoSEQ multiplex PCR; TCRdb's copy has only in-frame clones and lacks some. The sample lists about 42,000 clones, 88% occurring once. This specimen consisted of CD4+ or CD8+ T cells sorted from blood, obtained in a trial of the OX40 agonist ivuxolimab. These receptor sequences come from an adult with an advanced solid tumor such as melanoma, head and neck, liver or kidney cancer. Both conserved end residues are part of each CDR3. D genes are given only for firm matches. Some rows have no size entry. The others give once, few or many, or a class for an expanded clone.

TRBV7-2	TRBD1	TRBJ1-1	NA	TGTGCCAGCAGCTTAGGTCCAGGGGGCATCACTGAAGCTTTCTTT	CASSLGPGGITEAFF
TRBV11-2	NA	TRBJ2-7	NA	TGTGCCAGCAGCCGAATACTGGCGAGCAGCCCCTACGAGCAGTACTTC	CASSRILASSPYEQYF
TRBV28	NA	TRBJ2-7	NA	TGTGCCAGCAGTTTAGGTGGCGGGGTCTACGAGCAGTACTTC	CASSLGGGVYEQYF
TRBV7-9	TRBD1	TRBJ2-7	NA	TGTGCCAGCAGCTATAATGACAGGGCAGGAGAGCAGTACTTC	CASSYNDRAGEQYF
TRBV30	TRBD2	TRBJ2-7	NA	TGTGCCTGGGGTGGACTAGCCAACGAGCAGTACTTC	CAWGGLANEQYF
TRBV4-2	NA	TRBJ2-1	NA	TGTGCCAGCAGCCAAGGGGGGATCGGGGGCTCCTACAATGAGCAGTTCTTC	CASSQGGIGGSYNEQFF
TRBV5-6	TRBD1	TRBJ2-7	NA	TGTGCCAGCAGCTCTACCGACAGGGTGAGCTCCTACGAGCAGTACTTC	CASSSTDRVSSYEQYF
TRBV19	NA	TRBJ1-5	NA	TGTGCCAGTAGTCCCCCCGGGGGGTATCAGCCCCAGCATTTT	CASSPPGGYQPQHF
TRBV4-1	NA	TRBJ2-1	once	TGCGCCAGCAGCCGGGAGACAACCTACAATGAGCAGTTCTTC	CASSRETTYNEQFF
TRBV28	NA	TRBJ2-5	NA	TGTGCCAGCAGTTTAGGGTCGGAGACCCAGTACTTC	CASSLGSETQYF
TRBV19	NA	TRBJ1-5	once	TGTGCCAGTAGGAGTGGGACGGTAGTGGGTTATAGCAATCAGCCCCAGCATTTT	CASRSGTVVGYSNQPQHF
TRBV5-1	NA	TRBJ2-7	NA	TGCGCCAGCAGCTTGGTTCGGGGGCCCAGGCCCTCCTACGAGCAGTACTTC	CASSLVRGPRPSYEQYF
TRBV6-1	TRBD2	TRBJ2-7	NA	TGTGCCAGCAGACCCCCGGGGGGACTAGCCTACGAGCAGTACTTC	CASRPPGGLAYEQYF
TRBV19	NA	TRBJ2-6	NA	TGTGCCAGTAGTATATCCGGGTCTGGGGCCAACGTCCTGACTTTC	CASSISGSGANVLTF
TRBV5-5	NA	TRBJ1-2	NA	TGTGCCAGCAGCGCCGGGACACAACTTAACTATGGCTACACCTTC	CASSAGTQLNYGYTF
TRBV7-9	TRBD2	TRBJ2-1	NA	TGTGCCAGCAGCTTAACTAGCGGGAGTTCTCCCTACAATGAGCAGTTCTTC	CASSLTSGSSPYNEQFF
TRBV5-1	NA	TRBJ2-5	NA	TGCGCCAGCAGCTATGGGACGGTGGCGGAGACCCAGTACTTC	CASSYGTVAETQYF
TRBV12-5	TRBD2	TRBJ2-7	NA	TGTGCTAGTGGTTTGCCCGGACTAGCGGGCGGTGCCTACGAGCAGTACTTC	CASGLPGLAGGAYEQYF
TRBV18	NA	TRBJ2-7	NA	TGTGCCAGCTCACCACCAAGCTCCTACGAGCAGTACTTC	CASSPPSSYEQYF
TRBV19	TRBD1	TRBJ2-2	NA	TGTGCCAGTACCCCGACCCCCGGCGGCAGGGGGCAGCTGTTTTTT	CASTPTPGGRGQLFF
TRBV27	TRBD1	TRBJ2-7	NA	TGTGCCAGCAGCCCATGGGTGACAGGGACCTACGAGCAGTACTTC	CASSPWVTGTYEQYF
TRBV7-9	NA	TRBJ2-1	NA	TGTGCCAGCAGTAGATGGGGGCCCGGGGTTAAGCAGTTCTTC	CASSRWGPGVKQFF
TRBV7-8	TRBD2	TRBJ2-7	NA	TGTGCCAGCAGCGGGGGGAGGGAATACGAGCAGTACTTC	CASSGGREYEQYF
TRBV5-8	TRBD2	TRBJ2-7	NA	TGTGCCAGCAGCCGCAGCGGGGTTGGGTACGAGCAGTACTTC	CASSRSGVGYEQYF
TRBV14	NA	TRBJ2-7	NA	TGTGCCAGCAGCCCCTATCCGGGTTTCTACGAGCAGTACTTC	CASSPYPGFYEQYF
TRBV4-2	TRBD2	TRBJ2-1	NA	TGTGCCAGCAGCCAGTCCATGGGAGCGGGGGCGTCAAATGAGCAGTTCTTC	CASSQSMGAGASNEQFF
TRBV2	NA	TRBJ2-7	NA	TGTGCCAGCAGCCTCAGGGGCCTTCTCTCCAACGAGCAGTACTTC	CASSLRGLLSNEQYF
TRBV28	TRBD2	TRBJ2-1	NA	TGTGCCAGCAAGTTCGCTAGCGGCTACAATGAGCAGTTCTTC	CASKFASGYNEQFF
TRBV7-9	TRBD1	TRBJ1-1	once	TGTGCCAGCAGCCGACAGGGGGCGGGAGACACTGAAGCTTTCTTT	CASSRQGAGDTEAFF
TRBV28	NA	TRBJ1-2	NA	TGTGCCAGCAGTTTGGGGCAGGAGTTTAACTATGGCTACACCTTC	CASSLGQEFNYGYTF
TRBV13	NA	TRBJ2-3	NA	TGTGCCAGCAGCCCAAAACAGCTAAACACAGATACGCAGTATTTT	CASSPKQLNTDTQYF
TRBV28	TRBD1	TRBJ1-1	NA	TGTGCCAGCAGTCGGACAGGGGGGTACACTGAAGCTTTCTTT	CASSRTGGYTEAFF
TRBV4-1	NA	TRBJ2-1	NA	TGCGCCAGCAGCCAAGCCCGTGGTGGCGGAGCGTACAATGAGCAGTTCTTC	CASSQARGGGAYNEQFF
TRBV7-9	TRBD1	TRBJ2-1	NA	TGTGCCAGCAGCTCTTTCCAGGGGGATGAGCAGTTCTTC	CASSSFQGDEQFF
TRBV4-2	NA	TRBJ2-7	NA	TGTGCCAGCAGCCAGGGGACCACCTACGAGCAGTACTTC	CASSQGTTYEQYF
TRBV18	TRBD1	TRBJ2-5	NA	TGTGCCAGCTCACCGAGGGACAGGGGTAAGGAGACCCAGTACTTC	CASSPRDRGKETQYF
TRBV6-6	NA	TRBJ2-1	once	TGTGCCAGCAGTACGATATTCTCAAGCTCCTACAATGAGCAGTTCTTC	CASSTIFSSSYNEQFF
TRBV6-5	NA	TRBJ2-1	NA	TGTGCCAGCAGTTACTCGAAGGCGTTCGGTGAGCAGTTCTTC	CASSYSKAFGEQFF
TRBV5-4	NA	TRBJ1-4	NA	TGTGCCAGCACCAATGGTGGGGGCTCGGTCGAAAAACTGTTTTTT	CASTNGGGSVEKLFF
TRBV10-3	NA	TRBJ2-5	NA	TGTGCCATCAGCCCAGGTTCTCAAGAGACCCAGTACTTC	CAISPGSQETQYF
TRBV9	TRBD1	TRBJ1-4	NA	TGTGCCAGCAGCGTAGACAGGGGGTCTGAAAAACTGTTTTTT	CASSVDRGSEKLFF
TRBV11-2	TRBD1	TRBJ1-1	NA	TGTGCCAGCAGCCGTCCCGGGACAGGGGACACTGAAGCTTTCTTT	CASSRPGTGDTEAFF
TRBV29-1	TRBD1	TRBJ2-7	NA	TGCAGCGTTCCAGGACAGGGGGGGTCCTACGAGCAGTACTTC	CSVPGQGGSYEQYF